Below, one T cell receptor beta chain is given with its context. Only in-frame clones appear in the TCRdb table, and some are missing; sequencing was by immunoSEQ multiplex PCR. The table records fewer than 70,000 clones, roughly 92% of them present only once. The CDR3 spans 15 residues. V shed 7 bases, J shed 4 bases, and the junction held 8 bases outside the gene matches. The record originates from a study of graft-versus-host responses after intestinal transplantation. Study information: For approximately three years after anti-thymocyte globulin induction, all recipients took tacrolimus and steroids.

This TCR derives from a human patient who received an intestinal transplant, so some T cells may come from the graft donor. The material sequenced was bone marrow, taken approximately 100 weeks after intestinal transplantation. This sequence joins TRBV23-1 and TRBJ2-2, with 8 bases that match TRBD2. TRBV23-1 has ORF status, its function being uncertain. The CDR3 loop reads CASTDDGGATGELFF. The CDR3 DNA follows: TGCGCCAGCACCGACGACGGGGGGGCCACCGGGGAGCTGTTTTTT.